This T cell receptor (beta chain) was identified in a study of blood T cell repertoires in COVID-19. Study at large: There were acute and convalescent COVID-19 samples, and they came from the United States, Italy and Spain. In each case, the material was cDNA or gDNA derived from T cells, B-cell-depleted T cells, or PBMCs.

Germline V gene lookup returns CDR1 GTSNPN and CDR2 SVGIG (reference sequence). The CDR3 consists of 13 residues. The V segment lost 1 base and the J segment 5 bases; nucleotides outside the gene matches: 0. How the authors handled the data: Reference gene primer amplification gave nucleated cell count estimates. Assay: immunoSEQ multiplex PCR; the TCRdb copy retains only in-frame clones and omits some. That table gives V, J and clone size, and the DNA gave D and trimming. The table lists fewer than 90,000 clones, roughly 90% of them singletons. This chain uses TRBV30 with TRBJ1-4; 8 bases agree with TRBD1. The sample consisted of peripheral blood. The receptor was derived from a man between 25 and 39 years old with acute or convalescent COVID-19. The CDR3 DNA reads TGTGCCTGGAGTGGACAGGGGAATGAAAAACTGTTTTTT. The encoded protein is CAWSGQGNEKLFF.